This T cell receptor (beta chain) was identified in a study of T cell repertoires in cytomegalovirus infection. Looking at the study overall: CMV epitopes that were recently identified and HLA-C-restricted were used alongside well-studied HLA-B-restricted ones. In public TCR beta signatures, there were indications of both CMV infection and matching HLA type.

V was shortened by 7 bases and J by 2 bases, with 16 bases between the two germline ends. The CDR3 sequence is 15 residues long. Regarding this clonotype: No antigen is known for it.

TCRdb re-derived calls from the reads in MiXCR, one entry per CDR3 protein. The sample holds hundreds of thousands of distinct CDR3 sequences, around a third seen once. Study-level findings and limits: Dominating the ex vivo response were TCR beta clonotypes that were CMV-specific and HLA-C-restricted. Carriers of CMV and the relevant HLA type were discriminated by public TCR beta frequency.

The TCR originated in a human donor in good health (CMV status not recorded). Some clones in this sample may be carry-over from other donors' samples. The material was cultured PBMCs, obtained from culture after CMV antigen stimulation. This rearrangement joins TRBV12-3 or TRBV12-4 to TRBJ2-3, with a tentative D call TRBD2 (5 bases). The CDR3: CASTGMGANTDTQYF. CDR3 in DNA: TGTGCCAGCACCGGTATGGGAGCTAACACAGATACGCAGTATTTT.